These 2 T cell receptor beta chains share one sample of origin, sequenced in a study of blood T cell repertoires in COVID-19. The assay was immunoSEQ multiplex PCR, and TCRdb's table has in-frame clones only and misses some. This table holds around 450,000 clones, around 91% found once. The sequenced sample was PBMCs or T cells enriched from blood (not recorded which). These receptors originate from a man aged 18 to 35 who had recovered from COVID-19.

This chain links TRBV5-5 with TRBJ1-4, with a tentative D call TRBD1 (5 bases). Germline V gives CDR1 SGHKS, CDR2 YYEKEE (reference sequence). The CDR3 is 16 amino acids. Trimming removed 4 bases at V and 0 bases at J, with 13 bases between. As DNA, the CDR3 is TGTGCCAGCAGCCCAGTCGCGGGGGCAACTAATGAAAAACTGTTTTTT. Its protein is CASSPVAGATNEKLFF.

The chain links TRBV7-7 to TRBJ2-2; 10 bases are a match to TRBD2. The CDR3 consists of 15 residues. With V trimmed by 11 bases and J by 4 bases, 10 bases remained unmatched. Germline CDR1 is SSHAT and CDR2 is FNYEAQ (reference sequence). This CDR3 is CAVAGGPSSTGELFF. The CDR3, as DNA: TGTGCCGTAGCGGGAGGTCCTAGTAGCACCGGGGAGCTGTTTTTT.